The clone carrying this T cell receptor beta chain was observed once. This sample was taken from a study of blood T cell repertoires in COVID-19. Whole-study context: Donors in the United States, Italy and Spain gave samples during acute or convalescent COVID-19. T cells, B-cell-depleted T cells, or PBMCs supplied cDNA or gDNA.

Germline CDR1 is MGHRA and CDR2 is YSYEKL. J was trimmed by 2 bases and V by 2 bases; bases with no gene match: 12. The length of the CDR3 is 18 residues. Authors' data handling: Nucleated cell number was recorded as an estimate derived from reference gene primer amplification. Here immunoSEQ multiplex PCR was the method, and the copy in TCRdb shows in-frame clones only, minus some. V and J calls and clone size are given by that table; D and trimming were obtained from the DNA. Of over 150,000 clones listed, over 75% were seen once; the top ten hold roughly 12%. The origin of this receptor is a woman in her 50s with acute or convalescent COVID-19. Specimen: peripheral blood. V is TRBV4-1 and J is TRBJ2-5; 9 bases line up with TRBD2. CDR3 sequence: CASSQSLELSGRQETQYF. DNA of the CDR3: TGCGCCAGCAGCCAATCCCTTGAGTTGAGCGGGAGGCAAGAGACCCAGTACTTC.